These 32 T cell receptor beta chains originate from one sample sequenced in a study of blood T cell repertoires in COVID-19. TCRdb's copy holds only in-frame clones and misses some; the assay was immunoSEQ multiplex PCR. The sample shows almost 55,000 clones, 85% to 90% of them seen only once. Sequenced: peripheral blood. The receptors here all came from a human donor in a cohort sampled during active COVID-19.

The chain links TRBV28 to TRBJ1-5; D perhaps matches TRBD1 (5 bases). This CDR3 is built from 14 residues. Germline V gene data show CDR1 as MDHEN and CDR2 as SYDVKM. The V end was cut by 2 bases, the J end by 11 bases, with 16 bases between. In DNA, the CDR3 is TGTGCCAGCAGTTTACCCCTGGCGGGGGGAGCCCAGCATTTT. It codes for CASSLPLAGGAQHF.

This chain links TRBV5-1 with TRBJ2-2; 7 nucleotides agree with TRBD2. The V and J ends lost 4 bases and 3 bases, in that order; junction bases with no gene match: 9. Germline CDR1 SGHRS, CDR2 YFSETQ. The CDR3 sequence is 16 residues long. The CDR3 coding sequence is TGCGCCAGCAGCCCGGGAGGCGGGGCCCACACCGGGGAGCTGTTTTTT. Translated: CASSPGGGAHTGELFF.

The chain is built from TRBV3-1 (or the pseudogene TRBV3-2) and TRBJ1-1, with 7 bases lining up with TRBD1. Per the germline V gene, CDR1 is LGHDT and CDR2 is YNNKEL (reference sequence). The CDR3 sequence is 15 residues long. With V trimmed by 0 bases and J by 1 base, 2 bases remained unmatched. The CDR3 here is CASSQEGQANTEAFF. DNA for the CDR3: TGTGCCAGCAGCCAAGAAGGACAGGCGAACACTGAAGCTTTCTTT.

J is TRBJ2-1 and V is TRBV10-1; weak D call: TRBD2 (6 bases). Germline values: CDR1 WNHNN, CDR2 SYGVQD (reference sequence). Trimming removed 4 bases from V and 3 bases from J, with 13 bases in between. The CDR3 consists of 15 residues. CDR3 sequence reads: CASSGAGSRYNEQFF. The CDR3 region has the DNA TGCGCCAGCAGTGGGGCGGGATCCCGCTACAATGAGCAGTTCTTC.

The V call is TRBV28, the J call TRBJ2-1; D not resolved. Per the germline V gene, CDR1 is MDHEN and CDR2 is SYDVKM. V was cut by 3 bases and J by 0 bases, with 12 bases left in between. The CDR3 runs 16 residues. The CDR3 spells CASSLIAVGSYNEQFF. The CDR3 DNA reads as TGTGCCAGCAGTTTGATTGCGGTCGGCTCCTACAATGAGCAGTTCTTC.

V usage is TRBV5-1 and J usage is TRBJ2-1; 9 bases match TRBD2. The CDR3 length is 16 residues. Germline V gene data show CDR1 as SGHRS and CDR2 as YFSETQ. V gave up 4 bases and J gave up 9 bases; unmatched junction bases: 14. The CDR3 reads CASSPRRAGGPSEQFF. The DNA of the CDR3 is TGCGCCAGCAGCCCTCGCAGGGCGGGAGGGCCAAGTGAGCAGTTCTTC.

This clone showed up just once. The chain employs TRBV5-4 and TRBJ2-7, with D perhaps matching TRBD1 (6 bases). This CDR3 spans 14 amino acids. V dropped 3 bases and J dropped 5 bases, with 15 bases sitting between them. Germline CDR1 reads SGHNT; CDR2 reads YYREEE (reference sequence). CDR3 in DNA: TGTGCCAGCAGCTCTCGGGACATCGTCGACGAGCAGTACTTC. It codes for CASSSRDIVDEQYF. Drawing the rest from reference TRBV5-4 and TRBJ2-7, the complete variable domain is ETGVTQSPTHLIKTRGQQVTLRCSSQSGHNTVSWYQQALGQGPQFIFQYYREEENGRGNFPPRFSGLQFPNYSSELNVNALELDDSALYLCASSSRDIVDEQYFGPGTRLTVT.

CDR3 DNA: TGTGCCAGCAGCTACAGCCTGGGGCGGGGGGGCCGCAATGAGCAGTTCTTC. Protein product: CASSYSLGRGGRNEQFF. The chain links TRBV7-9 to TRBJ2-1; 9 bases fit TRBD2. The V and J ends lost 4 bases and 6 bases, in that order; junction bases with no gene match: 13. The CDR3 extends over 17 amino acids. The germline CDR1 and CDR2 sequences are SEHNR and FQNEAQ (reference sequence).

This clone is a singleton in its sample. The genes are TRBV7-8 and TRBJ1-6, with a possible D match to TRBD1 (5 bases). The germline V gene has CDR1 SGHVS and CDR2 FQNEAQ. Trimming removed 5 bases from V and 5 bases from J, with 13 bases in between. CDR3 size: 15 residues. CDR3 sequence (DNA): TGTGCCAGCAGCCCCCGGGGGAATGATAATTCACCCCTCCACTTT. Its protein is CASSPRGNDNSPLHF.

The V and J genes are TRBV2 and TRBJ1-1; TRBD1 agrees at 7 bases. V lost 4 bases and J lost 4; bases outside the gene matches: 3. The CDR3 has 13 residues. Per germline, CDR1 SNHLY and CDR2 FYNNEI. The CDR3 bases are TGTGCCAGCAGTGGAACAGGGGTCACTGAAGCTTTCTTT. Translated: CASSGTGVTEAFF.

This chain links TRBV28 with TRBJ2-3, with TRBD1 identical over 7 bases. CDR1 MDHEN and CDR2 SYDVKM come from the germline V gene. The trim removed 6 bases at V and 2 bases at J, leaving 5 bases unmatched. The length of the CDR3 is 14 residues. DNA for the CDR3: TGTGCCAGCAGCTGGACAGGCATCACAGATACGCAGTATTTT. Translation: CASSWTGITDTQYF.

The V and J genes are TRBV5-4 and TRBJ1-3, with D possibly matching TRBD1 (6 bases). Germline CDR1 is SGHNT and CDR2 is YYREEE (reference sequence). The CDR3 totals 15 residues. V lost 5 bases, J lost 1 base, and 13 bases lay in between. This CDR3 reads CASSKTGLSGNTIYF. CDR3 in DNA: TGTGCCAGCAGTAAAACAGGGCTATCTGGAAACACCATATATTTT.

The V gene is TRBV18, the J gene TRBJ2-5; 7 nucleotides line up with TRBD1. CDR3 size: 16 residues. With V trimmed by 6 bases and J by 2 bases, 12 bases remained unmatched. CDR1 is KGHSH, CDR2 LQKENI, per germline. In nucleotides, the CDR3 is TGTGCCAGCTCCACCGGGACAGCAGGTTTTCAAGAGACCCAGTACTTC. Translation gives CASSTGTAGFQETQYF.

This chain links TRBV6-6 with TRBJ1-3; D not certain. CDR1 and CDR2 from the germline V gene are MNHNY and SVGAGI (reference sequence). The CDR3 totals 16 residues. With 2 bases removed from V and 0 bases from J, the gap between germline ends came to 11 bases. The CDR3 protein is CASSYVGGYSGNTIYF. In DNA form, the CDR3 reads TGTGCCAGCAGTTACGTGGGCGGGTACTCTGGAAACACCATATATTTT.

This chain links TRBV6-1 with TRBJ1-2; D call uncertain. The CDR3 length is 14 residues. Germline values: CDR1 MNHNS, CDR2 SASEGT. V was trimmed by 0 bases and J by 3 bases, leaving 8 bases between them. The CDR3 bases are TGTGCCAGCAGTGAAGCGTCCAGGTACTATGGCTACACCTTC. Translating gives CASSEASRYYGYTF.

The V call is TRBV18, the J call TRBJ1-2; TRBD1 is a possible D gene (5 bases). Germline V gene data show CDR1 as KGHSH and CDR2 as LQKENI. This CDR3 is 13 amino acids long. The ends were cut back, 2 bases at V and 8 bases at J, with 12 bases in the middle. CDR3 nucleotides: TGTGCCAGCTCACCAGGGCAGGGCGAGGGCTACACCTTC. This sequence encodes CASSPGQGEGYTF.

J is TRBJ2-1 and V is TRBV6-6; TRBD2 agrees at 8 bases. Per the germline V gene, CDR1 is MNHNY and CDR2 is SVGAGI (reference sequence). This CDR3 has 15 amino acids. The J segment lost 2 bases and the V segment lost 6 bases, leaving 6 bases of the junction unmatched. For the CDR3, the DNA is TGTGCCAGCAGCACGGGCGGGGGGACCTACAATGAGCAGTTCTTC. Encoded protein: CASSTGGGTYNEQFF.

This chain joins TRBV28 and TRBJ1-1; 9 bases map to TRBD1. Germline V gene data show CDR1 as MDHEN and CDR2 as SYDVKM. The CDR3 is made up of 14 amino acids. V trimming: 3 bases; J trimming: 2 bases; junction bases outside the gene matches: 1. CDR3 region: CASSFTGGNTEAFF. The CDR3 DNA sequence: TGTGCCAGCAGTTTCACAGGGGGCAACACTGAAGCTTTCTTT. The full variable domain, with the rest looked up from reference TRBV28 and TRBJ1-1, is DVKVTQSSRYLVKRTGEKVFLECVQDMDHENMFWYRQDPGLGLRLIYFSYDVKMKEKGDIPEGYSVSREKKERFSLILESASTNQTSMYLCASSFTGGNTEAFFGQGTRLTVV.

This rearrangement joins TRBV2 to TRBJ2-3; the match to TRBD1 covers 7 bases. Per the germline V gene, CDR1 is SNHLY and CDR2 is FYNNEI. The trim removed 7 bases at V and 0 bases at J, leaving 10 bases unmatched. The CDR3 consists of 16 residues. CDR3 DNA: TGTGCCAGCACCACCGGTCGGGACAGAAGCACAGATACGCAGTATTTT. As protein: CASTTGRDRSTDTQYF.

The rearrangement uses TRBV5-4 and TRBJ2-7, with 7 bases fitting TRBD1. Unmatched junction bases numbered 7, after V lost 5 bases and J lost 5 bases. Germline V gene lookup returns CDR1 SGHNT and CDR2 YYREEE (reference sequence). The CDR3 length is 13 residues. The CDR3 reads CASRYRGVDEQYF. Here the CDR3 DNA reads TGTGCCAGCAGATACAGGGGAGTGGACGAGCAGTACTTC.

The chain joins TRBV29-1 to TRBJ1-2; 8 nucleotides align to TRBD1. V was pared by 4 bases and J by 0 bases, with 10 bases of the junction left unmatched. The CDR3 sequence is 16 residues long. From germline, CDR1 is SQVTM and CDR2 ANQGSEA. The CDR3 DNA reads as TGCAGCGTTGGGACAGGGAAGAGGAGTTCTAACTATGGCTACACCTTC. Residues: CSVGTGKRSSNYGYTF.

The chain couples TRBV5-1 to TRBJ2-1, with D possibly being TRBD1 (6 bases). The CDR3 is 15 residues long. With 1 base removed from V and 2 bases from J, the gap between germline ends came to 10 bases. CDR1 is SGHRS and CDR2 is YFSETQ in the germline V gene. CDR3 sequence (DNA): TGCGCCAGCAGCTTGTTACAGGGCGCCTACAATGAGCAGTTCTTC. This codes for CASSLLQGAYNEQFF. Drawing the rest from reference TRBV5-1 and TRBJ2-1, the complete variable domain is KAGVTQTPRYLIKTRGQQVTLSCSPISGHRSVSWYQQTPGQGLQFLFEYFSETQRNKGNFPGRFSGRQFSNSRSEMNVSTLELGDSALYLCASSLLQGAYNEQFFGPGTRLTVL.

The genes are TRBV6-5 and TRBJ2-7; D might be TRBD1 (6 bases). In germline, CDR1 is MNHEY, CDR2 SVGAGI. This CDR3 contains 14 residues. V shed 7 bases and J shed 4 bases, with 17 bases lying between them. The CDR3 nucleotides read TGTGCCAGCACCCTGGGGCCCAGGGGTTACGAGCAGTACTTC. Translated: CASTLGPRGYEQYF.

This chain links TRBV5-1 with TRBJ2-3, with D unresolved. V was clipped by 0 bases and J by 4 bases, with 15 bases between them. Germline values: CDR1 SGHRS, CDR2 YFSETQ. The CDR3 consists of 16 residues. The CDR3 DNA reads TGCGCCAGCAGCTTGGGAGGAGCCATAGGTTCAGATACGCAGTATTTT. The encoded protein is CASSLGGAIGSDTQYF. The variable domain in full, with the rest retrieved from reference TRBV5-1 and TRBJ2-3, is KAGVTQTPRYLIKTRGQQVTLSCSPISGHRSVSWYQQTPGQGLQFLFEYFSETQRNKGNFPGRFSGRQFSNSRSEMNVSTLELGDSALYLCASSLGGAIGSDTQYFGPGTRLTVL.

The rearrangement links TRBV4-2 to TRBJ1-1; D unclear. In germline, CDR1 is LGHNA, CDR2 YNFKEQ. CDR3 length equals 14 residues. V lost 3 bases to trimming and J lost 0 bases, with 8 bases between them. As DNA, the CDR3 is TGTGCCAGCAGCCAGCAAGCCATGAACACTGAAGCTTTCTTT. This gives the protein CASSQQAMNTEAFF.

This chain uses TRBV6-4 with TRBJ2-1, with D maybe TRBD1 (5 bases). The V end lost 0 bases, the J end lost 4 bases, and 25 bases lay between the germline ends. Germline V gene sequence: CDR1 MRHNA, CDR2 SNTAGT. This CDR3 comprises 20 residues. The CDR3 here is CASSDSGGPLVGREYNEQFF. The DNA of the CDR3 is TGTGCCAGCAGTGACTCAGGTGGCCCCCTCGTCGGCAGGGAATACAATGAGCAGTTCTTC.

J is TRBJ2-1 and V is TRBV11-2, with D possibly TRBD2 on 5 matching bases. Trimming stripped 0 bases from V and 13 bases from J, with 13 bases between. The germline V gene has CDR1 SGHAT and CDR2 FQNNGV. This CDR3 region has 13 residues. CDR3 DNA: TGTGCCAGCAGCTTAGATCTAAGGAGGACTCAGTTCTTC. This codes for CASSLDLRRTQFF. The complete variable domain, with remaining parts taken from reference TRBV11-2 and TRBJ2-1, reads EAGVAQSPRYKIIEKRQSVAFWCNPISGHATLYWYQQILGQGPKLLIQFQNNGVVDDSQLPKDRFSAERLKGVDSTLKIQPAKLEDSAVYLCASSLDLRRTQFFGPGTRLTVL.

This clone was detected only once. The rearrangement joins TRBV9 to TRBJ2-7; 8 nucleotides match TRBD2. The length of the CDR3 is 16 residues. Germline CDR1 SGDLS, CDR2 YYNGEE. V gave up 2 bases and J gave up 2 bases; unmatched junction bases: 9. The CDR3 nucleotides read TGTGCCAGCAGCGTTTTGCCTAGCGGGTCAACCTACGAGCAGTACTTC. This codes for CASSVLPSGSTYEQYF.

There are a few counts of this clone. The V gene is TRBV18, the J gene TRBJ2-7; D perhaps matches TRBD2 (6 bases). The V and J ends lost 3 bases and 5 bases respectively, with 11 bases between them. This CDR3 has 13 amino acids. Germline V gene lookup returns CDR1 KGHSH and CDR2 LQKENI. CDR3 protein: CASSPGGPNEQYF. CDR3 in DNA: TGTGCCAGCTCACCGGGGGGACCCAACGAGCAGTACTTC.

This chain connects TRBV6-5 to TRBJ1-4; tentatively, D is TRBD1 (6 bases). Trimming stripped 7 bases from V and 8 bases from J, with 14 bases between. Per the germline V gene, CDR1 is MNHEY and CDR2 is SVGAGI. CDR3 length equals 13 residues. CDR3 residues: CASTQGSREKLFF. For the CDR3, the DNA is TGTGCCAGCACCCAGGGGAGTCGGGAAAAACTGTTTTTT.

The rearrangement uses TRBV5-4 and TRBJ2-7; weak D call: TRBD2 (6 bases). The CDR3 is 15 residues long. Trimming took off 4 bases at V and 2 bases at J, with 16 bases between the two ends. Germline CDR1 is SGHNT and CDR2 is YYREEE (reference sequence). CDR3 in amino acids: CASSRRERPPYEQYF. CDR3 DNA sequence: TGTGCCAGCAGCCGGAGGGAGCGACCCCCCTACGAGCAGTACTTC.

This clone turned up a few times. The chain joins TRBV6-6 to TRBJ2-7; possible D gene TRBD2, 5 bases. V gave up 7 bases and J gave up 2 bases, with 21 bases separating them. The CDR3 sequence is 16 residues long. CDR1 is MNHNY, CDR2 SVGAGI, per germline (reference sequence). DNA for the CDR3: TGTGCCAGCACCCTAACCGGGCTAAGAGGGCCCTACGAGCAGTACTTC. Residues: CASTLTGLRGPYEQYF.